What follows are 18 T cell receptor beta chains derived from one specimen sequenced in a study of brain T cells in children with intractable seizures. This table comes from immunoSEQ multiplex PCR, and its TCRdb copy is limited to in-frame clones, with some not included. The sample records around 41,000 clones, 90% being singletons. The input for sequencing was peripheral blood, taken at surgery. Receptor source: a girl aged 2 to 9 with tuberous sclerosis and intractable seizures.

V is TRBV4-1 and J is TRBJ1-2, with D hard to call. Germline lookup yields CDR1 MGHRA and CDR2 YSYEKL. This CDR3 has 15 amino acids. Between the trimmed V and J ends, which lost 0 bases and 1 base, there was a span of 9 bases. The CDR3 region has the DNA TGCGCCAGCAGCCAAGATCAGTGGGTTAACTATGGCTACACCTTC. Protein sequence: CASSQDQWVNYGYTF.

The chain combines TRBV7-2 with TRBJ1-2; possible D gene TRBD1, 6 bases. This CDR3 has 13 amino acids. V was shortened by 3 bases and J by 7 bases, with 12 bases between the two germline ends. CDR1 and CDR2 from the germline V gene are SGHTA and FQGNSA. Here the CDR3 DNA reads TGTGCCAGCAGCTTCCAGGGGTCGGGTGGCTACACCTTC. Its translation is CASSFQGSGGYTF.

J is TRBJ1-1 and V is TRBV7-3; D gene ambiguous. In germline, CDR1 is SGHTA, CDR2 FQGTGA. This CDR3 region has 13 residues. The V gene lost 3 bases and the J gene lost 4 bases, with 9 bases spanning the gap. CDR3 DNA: TGTGCCAGCAGCTTGCCCGGGGTCACTGAAGCTTTCTTT. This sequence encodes CASSLPGVTEAFF. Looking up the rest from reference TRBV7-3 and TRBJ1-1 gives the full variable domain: GAGVSQTPSNKVTEKGKYVELRCDPISGHTALYWYRQSLGQGPEFLIYFQGTGAADDSGLPNDRFFAVRPEGSVSTLKIQRTERGDSAVYLCASSLPGVTEAFFGQGTRLTVV.

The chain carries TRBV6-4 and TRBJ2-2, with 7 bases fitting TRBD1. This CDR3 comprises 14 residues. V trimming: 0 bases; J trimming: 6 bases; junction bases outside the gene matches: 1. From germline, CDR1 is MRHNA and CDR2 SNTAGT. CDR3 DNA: TGTGCCAGCAGTGACTCAGGGGGCGCCGGGGAGCTGTTTTTT. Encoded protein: CASSDSGGAGELFF.

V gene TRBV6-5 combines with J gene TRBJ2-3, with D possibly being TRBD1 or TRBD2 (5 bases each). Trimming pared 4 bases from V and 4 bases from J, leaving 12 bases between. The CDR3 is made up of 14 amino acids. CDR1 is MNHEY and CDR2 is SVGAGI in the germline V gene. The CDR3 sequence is CASSSVGRADTQYF. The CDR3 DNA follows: TGTGCCAGCAGTTCGGTGGGGCGGGCAGATACGCAGTATTTT.

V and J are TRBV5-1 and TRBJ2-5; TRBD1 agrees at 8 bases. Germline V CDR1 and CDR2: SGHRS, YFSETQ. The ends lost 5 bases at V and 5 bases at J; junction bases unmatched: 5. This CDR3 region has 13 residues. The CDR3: CASRERTGETQYF. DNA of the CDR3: TGCGCCAGCAGGGAGAGGACAGGGGAGACCCAGTACTTC. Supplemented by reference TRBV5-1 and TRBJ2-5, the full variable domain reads KAGVTQTPRYLIKTRGQQVTLSCSPISGHRSVSWYQQTPGQGLQFLFEYFSETQRNKGNFPGRFSGRQFSNSRSEMNVSTLELGDSALYLCASRERTGETQYFGPGTRLLVL.

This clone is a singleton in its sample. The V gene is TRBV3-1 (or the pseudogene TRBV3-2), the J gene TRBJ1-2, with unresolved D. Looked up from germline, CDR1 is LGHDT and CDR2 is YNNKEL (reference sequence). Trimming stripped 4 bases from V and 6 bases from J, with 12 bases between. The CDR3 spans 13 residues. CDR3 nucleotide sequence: TGTGCCAGCAGCCTAGGTACGGGAAATGGCTACACCTTC. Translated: CASSLGTGNGYTF.

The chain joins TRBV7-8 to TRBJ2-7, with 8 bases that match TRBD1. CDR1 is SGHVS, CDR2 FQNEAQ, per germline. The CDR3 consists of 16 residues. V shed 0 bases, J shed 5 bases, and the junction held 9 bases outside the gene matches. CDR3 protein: CASSLAPDRAWNEQYV. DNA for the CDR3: TGTGCCAGCAGCTTAGCGCCGGACAGGGCTTGGAACGAGCAGTACGTC.

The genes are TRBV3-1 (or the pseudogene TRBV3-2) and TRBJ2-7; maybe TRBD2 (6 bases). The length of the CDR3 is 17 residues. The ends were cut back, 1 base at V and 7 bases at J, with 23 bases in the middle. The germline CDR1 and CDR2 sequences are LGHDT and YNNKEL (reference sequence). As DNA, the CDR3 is TGTGCCAGCAGCCAAGGTCGGTCGGGACTTACTAATAGGGAGCAGTACTTC. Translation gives CASSQGRSGLTNREQYF.

CDR3 DNA sequence: TGTGCCAGCACCCATCTCGGGGATGAAAAACTGTTTTTT. Translation gives CASTHLGDEKLFF. This rearrangement joins TRBV21-1 to TRBJ1-4. TRBV21-1 is termed a pseudogene. The CDR3 is 13 amino acids.

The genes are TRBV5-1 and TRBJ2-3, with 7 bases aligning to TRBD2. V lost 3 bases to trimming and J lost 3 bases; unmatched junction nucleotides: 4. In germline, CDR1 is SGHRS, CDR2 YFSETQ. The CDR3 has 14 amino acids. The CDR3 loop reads CASSSTSVTDTQYF. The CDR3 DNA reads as TGCGCCAGCAGCTCAACTAGCGTGACAGATACGCAGTATTTT.

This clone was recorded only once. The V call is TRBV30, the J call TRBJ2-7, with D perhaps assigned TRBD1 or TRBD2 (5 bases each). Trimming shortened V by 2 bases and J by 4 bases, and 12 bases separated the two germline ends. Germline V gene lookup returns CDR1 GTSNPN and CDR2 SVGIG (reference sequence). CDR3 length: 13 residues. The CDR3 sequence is CAWSRDGFYEQYF. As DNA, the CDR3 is TGTGCCTGGAGTAGGGACGGATTTTACGAGCAGTACTTC.

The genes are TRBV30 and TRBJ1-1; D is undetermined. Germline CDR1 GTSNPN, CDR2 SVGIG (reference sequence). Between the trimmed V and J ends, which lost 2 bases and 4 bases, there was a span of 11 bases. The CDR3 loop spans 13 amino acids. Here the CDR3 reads CAWSFGEGTEAFF. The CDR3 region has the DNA TGTGCCTGGAGTTTCGGGGAGGGCACTGAAGCTTTCTTT.

The CDR3 spells CASSLSQNQPQHF. The CDR3 DNA reads TGTGCCAGCAGTTTAAGCCAGAATCAGCCCCAGCATTTT. The V call is TRBV27, the J call TRBJ1-5; D is unresolved. Trimming shortened V by 2 bases and J by 4 bases, and 6 bases separated the two germline ends. CDR1 and CDR2 from the germline V gene are MNHEY and SMNVEV (reference sequence). The CDR3 totals 13 residues.

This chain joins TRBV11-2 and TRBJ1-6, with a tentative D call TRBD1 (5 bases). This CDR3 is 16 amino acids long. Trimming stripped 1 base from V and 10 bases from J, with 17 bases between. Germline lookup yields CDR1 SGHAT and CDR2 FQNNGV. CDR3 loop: CASSLGIQGERSPLHF. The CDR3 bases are TGTGCCAGCAGCTTAGGTATCCAGGGAGAAAGATCACCCCTCCACTTT.

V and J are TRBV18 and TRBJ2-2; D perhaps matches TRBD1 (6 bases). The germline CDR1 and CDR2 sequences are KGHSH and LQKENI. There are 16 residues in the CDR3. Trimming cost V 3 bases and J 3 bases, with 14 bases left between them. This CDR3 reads CASSPRAGVDTGELFF. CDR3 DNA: TGTGCCAGCTCACCCCGGGCAGGGGTGGACACCGGGGAGCTGTTTTTT.

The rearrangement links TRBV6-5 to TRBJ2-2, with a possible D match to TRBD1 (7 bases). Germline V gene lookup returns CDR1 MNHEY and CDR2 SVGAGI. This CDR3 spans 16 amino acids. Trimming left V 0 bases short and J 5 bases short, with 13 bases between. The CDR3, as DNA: TGTGCCAGCAGTTACTCGATCGCAGGGGGGACCGGGGAGCTGTTTTTT. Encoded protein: CASSYSIAGGTGELFF.

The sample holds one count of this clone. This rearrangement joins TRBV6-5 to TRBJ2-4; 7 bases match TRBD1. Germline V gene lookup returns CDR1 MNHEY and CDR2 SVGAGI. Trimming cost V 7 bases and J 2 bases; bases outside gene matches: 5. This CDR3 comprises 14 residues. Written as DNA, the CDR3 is TGTGCCAGCATCTTAGGGGGCACCAAAAACATTCAGTACTTC. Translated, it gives CASILGGTKNIQYF.